This entry is about one TCR beta chain. This record belongs to a study of blood T cells in healthy people across ages. Alongside a J-beta primer mix, a sample-barcoded 5' primer served in a second PCR lasting about 7 to 12 cycles. TCRdb processed the 5' RACE reads anew with MiXCR; each CDR3 protein has one entry. The sample holds around 990,000 distinct CDR3 sequences, approximately 25% seen once. This CDR3 is built from 17 residues. CDR1 and CDR2 from the germline V gene are SEHNR and FQNEAQ (reference sequence). A further study also used this sample, focusing on T cells of mothers and their children. As that study records: RNA extracted was entirely used for cDNA synthesis, roughly 1.6 ug per 15 ul.

The sequencing input was blood. The rearrangement uses TRBV7-9 and TRBJ2-5, with D perhaps given as TRBD1 or TRBD2 (6 bases each). With the DNA end fitting TRBJ2-1 better, the J assignment may be wrong. The sequence came from a girl aged 2-9 years in good health. CDR3 residues: CASSLGLAGQVYNEQFF. Here the CDR3 DNA reads TGTGCCAGCAGCTTAGGATTGGCGGGACAAGTCTACAATGAGCAGTTCTTC.